The clone carrying this T cell receptor (beta chain) has a handful of counts. The data originate from a study of technical replicates of blood from a few donors. The CDR3 covers 13 residues. Trimming removed 3 bases from V and 2 bases from J, with 8 bases in between. Germline values: CDR1 LNHDA, CDR2 SQIVND (reference sequence). Assay used: immunoSEQ multiplex PCR; TCRdb lists only in-frame clones, some missing. The sample lists roughly 72,000 clones, around 94% occurring once. The TCR originated in a human donor in good health. The chain links TRBV19 to TRBJ2-7; D not certain. The sample comprised T cells isolated from PBMCs. Written as DNA, the CDR3 is TGTGCCAGTAGTATCGACACCCCCTACGAGCAGTACTTC. As protein: CASSIDTPYEQYF.